Shown below are 15 T cell receptor beta chains from a single sample sequenced in a study of cytomegalovirus exposure and HLA in healthy donors. The study ran its PCR with 60 Vbeta and 13 Jbeta primers. Here immunoSEQ multiplex PCR was the method, and the copy in TCRdb shows in-frame clones only, minus some. The sample has about 82,000 clones, under 80% seen once. The sequenced material came from PBMCs. The receptors were gathered from a man aged 40-49 years in good health and CMV-seropositive.

The CDR3 sequence is CASSRGLSYEQYF. Written as DNA, the CDR3 is TGTGCCAGCAGCAGGGGACTCTCCTACGAGCAGTACTTC. The rearrangement uses TRBV7-9 and TRBJ2-7; tentative D call: TRBD2 (6 bases). Germline CDR1 reads SEHNR; CDR2 reads FQNEAQ (reference sequence). This CDR3 has 13 amino acids. V was trimmed by 5 bases and J by 0 bases, leaving 8 bases between them.

J is TRBJ2-5 and V is TRBV5-6; 10 nucleotides align to TRBD2. The germline V gene encodes CDR1 SGHDT and CDR2 YYEEEE. Trimming took 2 bases from V and 4 from J; bases not matched to a gene: 2. CDR3 size: 14 residues. CDR3 DNA sequence: TGTGCCAGCAGCTTAGCGGGGGGGCCAGAGACCCAGTACTTC. This codes for CASSLAGGPETQYF.

This rearrangement joins TRBV30 to TRBJ1-4, with 9 bases identical to TRBD1. Germline V CDR1 and CDR2: GTSNPN, SVGIG (reference sequence). V lost 5 bases, J lost 6 bases, and 4 bases stayed unmatched. The CDR3 has 13 amino acids. DNA of the CDR3: TGTGCCTGGTCGGGACAGGGCCATGAAAAACTGTTTTTT. Protein: CAWSGQGHEKLFF.

To note about this clone: Different DNA sequences within this sample yield the same CDR3. The CDR3 DNA follows: TGTGCCTGGAGTGTACTAGCGGCCTACGAGCAGTACTTC. This codes for CAWSVLAAYEQYF. This chain uses TRBV30 with TRBJ2-7, with 8 bases identical to TRBD2. V lost 0 bases and J lost 2; bases outside the gene matches: 0. The CDR3 is 13 residues long. Germline V lookup: CDR1 GTSNPN, CDR2 SVGIG (reference sequence). Full variable domain (remainder filled in from reference TRBV30 and TRBJ2-7): SQTIHQWPATLVQPVGSPLSLECTVEGTSNPNLYWYRQAAGRGLQLLFYSVGIGQISSEVPQNLSASRPQDRQFILSSKKLLLSDSGFYLCAWSVLAAYEQYFGPGTRLTVT.

This clone was recorded a few times. The V and J genes are TRBV6-6 and TRBJ1-1; 9 bases fit TRBD1. Germline-derived CDR1 and CDR2 are MNHNY and SVGAGI (reference sequence). The CDR3 consists of 13 residues. J was trimmed by 11 bases and V by 5 bases; bases with no gene match: 9. The CDR3 nucleotides are TGTGCCAGCAGTCCCGAACAGGGGGCGCCGGCTTTCTTT. This codes for CASSPEQGAPAFF.

The genes are TRBV6-5 and TRBJ2-2, with D perhaps matching TRBD2 (6 bases). CDR3 length equals 15 residues. V dropped 2 bases and J dropped 6 bases, with 13 bases sitting between them. CDR1 is MNHEY, CDR2 SVGAGI, per germline. CDR3: CASSYAAGFSGELFF. Written as DNA, the CDR3 is TGTGCCAGCAGTTACGCCGCGGGGTTCTCCGGGGAGCTGTTTTTT.

The chain links TRBV14 to TRBJ2-2, with D unresolved. The CDR3 covers 16 residues. The V gene lost 0 bases and the J gene lost 1 base, with 9 bases spanning the gap. CDR1 and CDR2 from the germline V gene are SGHDN and FVKESK. CDR3 nucleotides: TGTGCCAGCAGCCAAGATCCCAGAATGAACACCGGGGAGCTGTTTTTT. Its protein product is CASSQDPRMNTGELFF. The variable domain in full, with the rest retrieved from reference TRBV14 and TRBJ2-2, is EAGVTQFPSHSVIEKGQTVTLRCDPISGHDNLYWYRRVMGKEIKFLLHFVKESKQDESGMPNNRFLAERTGGTYSTLKVQPAELEDSGVYFCASSQDPRMNTGELFFGEGSRLTVL.

This clone showed up just once. This rearrangement joins TRBV29-1 to TRBJ2-5; no clear D. V lost 4 bases and J lost 5, with 8 bases in between. The CDR3 loop spans 11 amino acids. The germline V gene encodes CDR1 SQVTM and CDR2 ANQGSEA. The CDR3 nucleotides are TGCAGCGTTGCGTCGACTGAGACCCAGTACTTC. It specifies CSVASTETQYF.

This sequence joins TRBV2 and TRBJ1-5; 7 positions agree with TRBD1. Germline values: CDR1 SNHLY, CDR2 FYNNEI. J gave up 0 bases and V 8 bases, and 10 bases lay outside the gene matches. The CDR3 runs to 16 residues. CDR3: CASGSRTGYSNQPQHF. The CDR3 bases are TGTGCCAGCGGCAGCCGGACAGGATATAGCAATCAGCCCCAGCATTTT. The full variable domain, in which reference TRBV2 and TRBJ1-5 provide the parts outside the CDR3, is EPEVTQTPSHQVTQMGQEVILRCVPISNHLYFYWYRQILGQKVEFLVSFYNNEISEKSEIFDDQFSVERPDGSNFTLKIRSTKLEDSAMYFCASGSRTGYSNQPQHFGDGTRLSIL.

The rearrangement uses TRBV5-6 and TRBJ1-4; TRBD1 agrees at 9 bases. The CDR3 is 15 residues long. Trimming took 3 bases from V and 7 from J; bases not matched to a gene: 7. Germline V gene data show CDR1 as SGHDT and CDR2 as YYEEEE. This CDR3 is CASSSGTGRREKLFF. The CDR3, as DNA: TGTGCCAGCAGCTCTGGGACAGGGAGACGTGAAAAACTGTTTTTT.

This chain links TRBV7-3 with TRBJ2-1; 7 positions match TRBD2. From germline, CDR1 is SGHTA and CDR2 FQGTGA. Germline trimming cut 1 base from V and 9 bases from J; bases unmatched to any gene: 9. The CDR3 runs to 15 residues. The CDR3, as DNA: TGTGCCAGCAGCTTAAGCCCTAGCGGCATCGGTGAGCAGTTCTTC. Protein product: CASSLSPSGIGEQFF.

This clone has a handful of counts. J is TRBJ2-1 and V is TRBV6-6, with D possibly being TRBD2 (5 bases). CDR3 length: 14 amino acids. Trimming shortened V by 0 bases and J by 7 bases, and 10 bases separated the two germline ends. The V gene's germline CDR1 is MNHNY and CDR2 SVGAGI (reference sequence). The CDR3 DNA reads TGTGCCAGCAGTTACTCTCACTCGGGGAATGAGCAGTTCTTC. Translating it yields CASSYSHSGNEQFF.

J is TRBJ2-1 and V is TRBV5-1, with 13 bases lining up with TRBD2. The CDR3 loop spans 18 amino acids. Trimming removed 0 bases from V and 2 bases from J; junction bases left unmatched: 5. Germline V gives CDR1 SGHRS, CDR2 YFSETQ. DNA of the CDR3: TGCGCCAGCAGCTTGGGGAGGACTAGCGGGGGTACCTACAATGAGCAGTTCTTC. Protein product: CASSLGRTSGGTYNEQFF.

This chain uses TRBV2 with TRBJ2-3, with 15 bases matching TRBD2. V was pared by 4 bases and J by 2 bases, with 4 bases of the junction left unmatched. From germline, CDR1 is SNHLY and CDR2 FYNNEI. The CDR3 has 17 residues. CDR3: CASSGGTSGGPTDTQYF. The CDR3, as DNA: TGTGCCAGCAGTGGGGGGACTAGCGGGGGGCCCACAGATACGCAGTATTTT. The full variable domain, in which reference TRBV2 and TRBJ2-3 provide the parts outside the CDR3, is EPEVTQTPSHQVTQMGQEVILRCVPISNHLYFYWYRQILGQKVEFLVSFYNNEISEKSEIFDDQFSVERPDGSNFTLKIRSTKLEDSAMYFCASSGGTSGGPTDTQYFGPGTRLTVL.

The chain links TRBV7-9 to TRBJ2-5; TRBD2 aligns across 11 bases. V dropped 5 bases and J dropped 3; count of bases not matched to a gene: 8. The CDR3 runs to 16 residues. Germline assignment: CDR1 SEHNR and CDR2 FQNEAQ (reference sequence). The CDR3 bases are TGTGCCAGCAGCCCCACTAGCGGGGGCCGCAAAGAGACCCAGTACTTC. The encoded protein is CASSPTSGGRKETQYF.